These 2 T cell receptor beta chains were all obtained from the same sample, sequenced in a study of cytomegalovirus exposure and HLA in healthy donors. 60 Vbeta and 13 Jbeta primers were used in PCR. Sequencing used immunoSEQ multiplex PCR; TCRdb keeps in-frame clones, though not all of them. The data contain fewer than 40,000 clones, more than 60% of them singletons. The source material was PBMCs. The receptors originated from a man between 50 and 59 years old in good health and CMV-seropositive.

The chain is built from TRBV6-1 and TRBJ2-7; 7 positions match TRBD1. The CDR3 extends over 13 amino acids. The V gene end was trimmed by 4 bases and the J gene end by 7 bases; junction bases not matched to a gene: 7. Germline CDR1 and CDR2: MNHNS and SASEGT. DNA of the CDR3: TGTGCCAGCAGTGTAGGGGACAGTGCGGAGCAGTACTTC. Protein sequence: CASSVGDSAEQYF.

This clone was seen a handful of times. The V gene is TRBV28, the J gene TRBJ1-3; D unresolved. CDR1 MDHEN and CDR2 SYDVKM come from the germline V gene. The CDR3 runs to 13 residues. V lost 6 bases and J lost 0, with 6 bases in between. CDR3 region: CASSPSSGNTIYF. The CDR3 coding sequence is TGTGCCAGCAGCCCGTCCTCTGGAAACACCATATATTTT.